The 19 T cell receptor beta chains reported below all come from one sample, sequenced in a study of cytomegalovirus exposure and HLA in healthy donors. Primers included in the PCR were 60 Vbeta and 13 Jbeta primers. Measured with immunoSEQ multiplex PCR; TCRdb has only the in-frame clones, and not every one. Here the sample table reports fewer than 130,000 clones. Sequencing was carried out using PBMCs. The source of these receptors is a man between 45 and 60 years old in good health and CMV-seronegative.

This rearrangement joins TRBV5-1 to TRBJ2-5, with 7 bases fitting TRBD2. This CDR3 has 12 amino acids. Germline assignment: CDR1 SGHRS and CDR2 YFSETQ. J lost 7 bases, V lost 5 bases, and 5 bases had no gene match. The CDR3 DNA is TGCGCCAGCAGTCAACCGGGGGGGACCCAGTACTTC. This sequence encodes CASSQPGGTQYF. Complete variable domain (other parts from reference TRBV5-1 and TRBJ2-5): KAGVTQTPRYLIKTRGQQVTLSCSPISGHRSVSWYQQTPGQGLQFLFEYFSETQRNKGNFPGRFSGRQFSNSRSEMNVSTLELGDSALYLCASSQPGGTQYFGPGTRLLVL.

The rearrangement uses TRBV15 and TRBJ2-7, with TRBD1 identical over 7 bases. This CDR3 has 15 amino acids. Germline V gene lookup returns CDR1 LNHNV and CDR2 YYDKDF (reference sequence). Unmatched junction bases numbered 9, after V lost 5 bases and J lost 2 bases. The CDR3 coding sequence is TGTGCCACCAGCGGTACAGGGGTCTCGCCCTACGAGCAGTACTTC. This sequence encodes CATSGTGVSPYEQYF.

The chain links TRBV23-1 to TRBJ2-1; 13 positions match TRBD2. TRBV23-1 belongs to the ORF category, with a function that is uncertain. The CDR3 has 19 residues. The trim removed 4 bases at V and 0 bases at J, leaving 9 bases unmatched. The DNA of the CDR3 is TGCGCCAGCAGTCCTCTCGGGACTAGCGGGATGAGCTCCTACAATGAGCAGTTCTTC. Translation: CASSPLGTSGMSSYNEQFF.

J is TRBJ1-2 and V is TRBV6-5, with TRBD1 as a possible D gene (6 bases). The CDR3 contains 13 residues. Trimming shortened V by 6 bases and J by 6 bases, and 14 bases separated the two germline ends. CDR1 MNHEY and CDR2 SVGAGI come from the germline V gene. CDR3 residues: CASREPGTHGYTF. The CDR3 DNA reads TGTGCCAGCAGAGAACCTGGGACACATGGCTACACCTTC.

The chain has TRBV15 and TRBJ2-5; D unresolved. The DNA end lines up better with TRBJ2-7; the J call may be wrong. Per germline, CDR1 LNHNV and CDR2 YYDKDF (reference sequence). The CDR3 extends over 13 amino acids. The CDR3 sequence: CATSRGRNYEQYF. The CDR3 DNA is TGTGCCACCAGCAGAGGACGGAACTACGAGCAGTACTTC.

CDR3 bases: TGTGCCAGCAGCACCATAGGGGGCCTCACAGATACGCAGTATTTT. This gives the protein CASSTIGGLTDTQYF. The chain employs TRBV5-5 and TRBJ2-3; 7 bases align to TRBD1. Unmatched junction bases numbered 7, after V lost 4 bases and J lost 2 bases. CDR3 length: 15 residues. CDR1 is SGHKS and CDR2 is YYEKEE in the germline V gene (reference sequence).

V usage is TRBV4-1 and J usage is TRBJ2-1; the D gene is possibly TRBD1 (6 bases). CDR3 length equals 17 residues. Trimming pared 4 bases from V and 2 bases from J, leaving 18 bases between. The germline V gene encodes CDR1 MGHRA and CDR2 YSYEKL. Written as DNA, the CDR3 is TGCGCCAGCAGCCTCAACGTACAGGGACGCACCTACAATGAGCAGTTCTTC. Its protein product is CASSLNVQGRTYNEQFF.

J is TRBJ2-1 and V is TRBV25-1; the match to TRBD1 covers 8 bases. Germline V gene data show CDR1 as MGHDK and CDR2 as SYGVNS. The CDR3 is made up of 16 amino acids. V shed 5 bases and J 4 bases; nucleotides not matched to a gene: 10. The CDR3: CASSPTTGEVYNEQFF. CDR3 bases: TGTGCCAGCAGTCCAACGACAGGGGAGGTGTACAATGAGCAGTTCTTC.

This chain links TRBV6-6 with TRBJ2-7, with a possible D match to TRBD2 (7 bases). This CDR3 contains 16 residues. Trimming shortened V by 2 bases and J by 7 bases, and 21 bases separated the two germline ends. CDR1 is MNHNY and CDR2 is SVGAGI in the germline V gene (reference sequence). CDR3 residues: CASSYVGGGLTREQYF. Written as DNA, the CDR3 is TGTGCCAGCAGTTACGTGGGGGGGGGCCTAACGCGGGAGCAGTACTTC.

The chain couples TRBV7-2 to TRBJ1-6; no clear D gene. This CDR3 spans 14 amino acids. CDR1 and CDR2 from the germline V gene are SGHTA and FQGNSA. Trimming removed 1 base at V and 10 bases at J, with 11 bases between. The chain's CDR3 is CASSLGESGSPLHF. In DNA form, the CDR3 reads TGTGCCAGCAGCTTAGGAGAGTCGGGATCACCCCTCCACTTT.

In nucleotides, the CDR3 is TGTGCCAGCAGGGTTACCGGGACAACCAACACTGAAGCTTTCTTT. It codes for CASRVTGTTNTEAFF. The rearrangement uses TRBV6-1 and TRBJ1-1; a weak D match, TRBD1 (6 bases). Trimming took off 6 bases at V and 2 bases at J, with 16 bases between the two ends. This CDR3 contains 15 residues. The germline V gene encodes CDR1 MNHNS and CDR2 SASEGT.

V usage is TRBV9 and J usage is TRBJ2-1; D perhaps matches TRBD1 (6 bases). CDR3 length equals 14 residues. V was shortened by 3 bases and J by 8 bases, with 15 bases between the two germline ends. Germline CDR1 SGDLS, CDR2 YYNGEE. The DNA for the CDR3 is TGTGCCAGCAGCGGCCCACAGGGAATGGATGAGCAGTTCTTC. Its protein product is CASSGPQGMDEQFF.

The chain employs TRBV23-1 and TRBJ2-1, with 8 bases matching TRBD1. TRBV23-1 is placed among ORFs of uncertain function. This CDR3 spans 16 amino acids. V was clipped by 2 bases and J by 6 bases; unmatched bases: 9. The CDR3 region is CASSQQDRERLNEQFF. CDR3 bases: TGCGCCAGCAGTCAACAGGACAGGGAAAGGCTCAATGAGCAGTTCTTC.

J is TRBJ1-1 and V is TRBV5-6; 7 bases line up with TRBD1. CDR3 length: 15 residues. V was pared by 1 base and J by 1 base, with 4 bases of the junction left unmatched. The germline CDR1 and CDR2 sequences are SGHDT and YYEEEE. CDR3 coding DNA: TGTGCCAGCAGCTTGATAAGACAGGGGAACACTGAAGCTTTCTTT. Its protein product is CASSLIRQGNTEAFF.

The rearrangement uses TRBV19 and TRBJ1-3, with D perhaps matching TRBD1 (5 bases). Trimming removed 7 bases at V and 0 bases at J, with 13 bases between. The CDR3 covers 15 residues. Per germline, CDR1 LNHDA and CDR2 SQIVND (reference sequence). CDR3 residues: CASTPGGNSGNTIYF. CDR3 coding DNA: TGTGCCAGTACCCCGGGGGGAAACTCTGGAAACACCATATATTTT.

The chain links TRBV29-1 to TRBJ2-3; 10 nucleotides line up with TRBD2. Germline CDR1 is SQVTM and CDR2 is ANQGSEA. The V and J ends lost 4 bases and 5 bases, in that order; junction bases with no gene match: 12. The CDR3 runs to 16 residues. The CDR3: CSVGGRLAGVIDTQYF. The CDR3 DNA reads as TGCAGCGTTGGGGGTAGGCTAGCGGGAGTCATAGATACGCAGTATTTT.

The CDR3 DNA is TGTGCCAGCAGAACCGGGGGACCGGCTTTCTTT. Its protein is CASRTGGPAFF. The chain recombines TRBV14 with TRBJ1-1; perhaps TRBD1 as D (5 bases). The V gene's germline CDR1 is SGHDN and CDR2 FVKESK. Trimming stripped 6 bases from V and 11 bases from J, with 13 bases between. CDR3 length equals 11 residues.

The chain links TRBV11-3 to TRBJ1-5; D is perhaps TRBD1 (5 bases). V was pared by 0 bases and J by 9 bases, with 6 bases between. Germline V lookup: CDR1 SGHNT, CDR2 YENEEA. The CDR3 has 12 amino acids. For the CDR3, the DNA is TGTGCCAGCAGCTTAGAGGGGGGGCCCCAGCATTTT. It codes for CASSLEGGPQHF.

The chain uses TRBV6-5 and TRBJ2-7, with D possibly matching TRBD1 (6 bases). Germline V gene data show CDR1 as MNHEY and CDR2 as SVGAGI. CDR3 length: 15 amino acids. Trimming removed 8 bases at V and 0 bases at J, with 17 bases between. CDR3 DNA: TGTGCCAGCCGACGGGACACCGAACGCTCCTACGAGCAGTACTTC. It yields the protein CASRRDTERSYEQYF.